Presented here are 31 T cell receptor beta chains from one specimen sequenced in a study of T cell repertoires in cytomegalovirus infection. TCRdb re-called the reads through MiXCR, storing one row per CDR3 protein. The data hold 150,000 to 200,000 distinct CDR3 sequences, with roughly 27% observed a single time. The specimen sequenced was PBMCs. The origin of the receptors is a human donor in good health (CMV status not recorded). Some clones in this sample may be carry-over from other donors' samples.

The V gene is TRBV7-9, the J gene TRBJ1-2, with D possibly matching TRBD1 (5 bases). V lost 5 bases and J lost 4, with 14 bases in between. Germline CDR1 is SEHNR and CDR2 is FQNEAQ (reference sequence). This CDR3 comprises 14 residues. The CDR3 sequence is CASSVGGTIYGYTF. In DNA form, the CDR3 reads TGTGCCAGCAGCGTAGGAGGGACCATCTATGGCTACACCTTC.

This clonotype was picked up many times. The CDR3 DNA reads as TGTGCCAGCAGCTTAGGCCAGGCCAAAGAGACCCAGTACTTC. Translation gives CASSLGQAKETQYF. The rearrangement uses TRBV7-2 and TRBJ2-5; no definite D call. V was cut by 1 base and J by 3 bases, with 9 bases left in between. Germline assignment: CDR1 SGHTA and CDR2 FQGNSA. The CDR3 has 14 residues.

The CDR3 loop reads CASRSDRGSQNEQFF. The CDR3 DNA reads TGTGCCAGCAGATCGGACAGGGGATCCCAAAATGAGCAGTTCTTC. The V and J genes are TRBV2 and TRBJ2-1; TRBD1 matches 9 bases. This CDR3 spans 15 amino acids. Trimming removed 6 bases from V and 7 bases from J; junction bases left unmatched: 10. CDR1 and CDR2 (germline): SNHLY, FYNNEI.

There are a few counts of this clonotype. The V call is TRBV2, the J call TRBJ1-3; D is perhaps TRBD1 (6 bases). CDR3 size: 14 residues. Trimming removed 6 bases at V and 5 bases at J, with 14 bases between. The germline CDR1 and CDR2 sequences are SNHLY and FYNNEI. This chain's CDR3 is CASSAFRGRNTIYF. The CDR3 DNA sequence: TGTGCCAGCAGCGCTTTCAGGGGTCGAAACACCATATATTTT.

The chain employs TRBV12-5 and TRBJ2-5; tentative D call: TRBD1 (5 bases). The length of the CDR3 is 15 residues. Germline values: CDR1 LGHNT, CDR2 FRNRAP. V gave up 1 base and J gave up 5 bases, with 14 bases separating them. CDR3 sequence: CASGLGGSGRETQYF. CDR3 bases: TGTGCTAGTGGTTTGGGGGGCTCCGGTCGGGAGACCCAGTACTTC. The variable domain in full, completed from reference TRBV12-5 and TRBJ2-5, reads DARVTQTPRHKVTEMGQEVTMRCQPILGHNTVFWYRQTMMQGLELLAYFRNRAPLDDSGMPKDRFSAEMPDATLATLKIQPSEPRDSAVYFCASGLGGSGRETQYFGPGTRLLVL.

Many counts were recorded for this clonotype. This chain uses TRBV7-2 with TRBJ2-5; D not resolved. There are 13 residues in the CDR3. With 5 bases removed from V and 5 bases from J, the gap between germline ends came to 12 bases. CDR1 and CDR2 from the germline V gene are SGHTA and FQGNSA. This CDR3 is CASSPSGLETQYF. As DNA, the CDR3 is TGTGCCAGCAGCCCCAGTGGTTTGGAGACCCAGTACTTC.

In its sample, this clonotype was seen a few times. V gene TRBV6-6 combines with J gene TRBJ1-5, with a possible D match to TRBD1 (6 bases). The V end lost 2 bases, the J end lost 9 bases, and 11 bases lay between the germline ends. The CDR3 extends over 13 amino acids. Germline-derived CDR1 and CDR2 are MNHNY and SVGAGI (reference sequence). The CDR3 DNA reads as TGTGCCAGCAGTTACACGCCCAGGGGGCCCCAGCATTTT. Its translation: CASSYTPRGPQHF.

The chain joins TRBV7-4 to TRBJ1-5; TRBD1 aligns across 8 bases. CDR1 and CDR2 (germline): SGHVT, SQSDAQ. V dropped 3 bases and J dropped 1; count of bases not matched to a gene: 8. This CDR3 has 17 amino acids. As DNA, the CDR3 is TGTGCCAGCAGCTTGTGTGGGACAGGTAAAAGCAATCAGCCCCAGCATTTT. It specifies CASSLCGTGKSNQPQHF. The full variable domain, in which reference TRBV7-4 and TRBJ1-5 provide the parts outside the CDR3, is GAGVSQSPRYKVAKRGRDVALRCDSISGHVTLYWYRQTLGQGSEVLTYSQSDAQRDKSGRPSGRFSAERPERSVSTLKIQRTEQGDSAVYLCASSLCGTGKSNQPQHFGDGTRLSIL.

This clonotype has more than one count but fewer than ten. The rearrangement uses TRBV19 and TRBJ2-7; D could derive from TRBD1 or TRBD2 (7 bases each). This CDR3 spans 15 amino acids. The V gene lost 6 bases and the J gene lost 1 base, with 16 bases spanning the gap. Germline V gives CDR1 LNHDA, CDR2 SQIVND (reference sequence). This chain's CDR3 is CASSHGGTESYEQYF. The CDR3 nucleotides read TGTGCCAGTAGCCACGGGGGGACAGAGTCCTACGAGCAGTACTTC.

CDR3 sequence reads: CASSLEASPSGGKQFF. Written as DNA, the CDR3 is TGTGCCAGCAGCTTAGAGGCTTCCCCCAGCGGGGGGAAGCAGTTCTTC. The chain carries TRBV11-2 and TRBJ2-1; 9 nucleotides agree with TRBD2. Germline CDR1 and CDR2: SGHAT and FQNNGV. V lost 0 bases, J lost 11 bases, and 11 bases stayed unmatched. This CDR3 has 16 amino acids. Full variable domain (missing parts from reference TRBV11-2 and TRBJ2-1): EAGVAQSPRYKIIEKRQSVAFWCNPISGHATLYWYQQILGQGPKLLIQFQNNGVVDDSQLPKDRFSAERLKGVDSTLKIQPAKLEDSAVYLCASSLEASPSGGKQFFGPGTRLTVL.

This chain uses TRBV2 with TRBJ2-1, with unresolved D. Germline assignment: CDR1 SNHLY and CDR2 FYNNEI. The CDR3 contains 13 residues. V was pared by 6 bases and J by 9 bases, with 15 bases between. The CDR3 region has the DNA TGTGCCAGCAGCGCCGACTCTCCAAGTGAGCAGTTCTTC. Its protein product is CASSADSPSEQFF.

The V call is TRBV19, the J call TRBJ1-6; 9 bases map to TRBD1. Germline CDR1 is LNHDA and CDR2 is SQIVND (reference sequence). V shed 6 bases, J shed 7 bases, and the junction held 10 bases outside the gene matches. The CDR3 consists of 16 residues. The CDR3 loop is CASRTGTGTWNSPLHF. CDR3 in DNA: TGTGCCAGTAGGACCGGGACAGGGACGTGGAATTCACCCCTCCACTTT. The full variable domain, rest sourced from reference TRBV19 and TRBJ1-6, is DGGITQSPKYLFRKEGQNVTLSCEQNLNHDAMYWYRQDPGQGLRLIYYSQIVNDFQKGDIAEGYSVSREKKESFPLTVTSAQKNPTAFYLCASRTGTGTWNSPLHFGNGTRLTVT.

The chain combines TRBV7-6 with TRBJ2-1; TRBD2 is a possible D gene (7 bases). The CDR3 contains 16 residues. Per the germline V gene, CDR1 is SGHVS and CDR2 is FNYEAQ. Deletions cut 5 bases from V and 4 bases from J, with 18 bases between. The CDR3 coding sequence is TGTGCCAGCAGCCAAAGTAGGGGGGGGGTATACAATGAGCAGTTCTTC. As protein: CASSQSRGGVYNEQFF.

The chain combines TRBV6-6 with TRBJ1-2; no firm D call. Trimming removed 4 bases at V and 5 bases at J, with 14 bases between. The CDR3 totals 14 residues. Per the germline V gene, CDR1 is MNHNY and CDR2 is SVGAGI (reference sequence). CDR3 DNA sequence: TGTGCCAGCAGTTCAGGACCTCCTTCGTATGGCTACACCTTC. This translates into CASSSGPPSYGYTF.

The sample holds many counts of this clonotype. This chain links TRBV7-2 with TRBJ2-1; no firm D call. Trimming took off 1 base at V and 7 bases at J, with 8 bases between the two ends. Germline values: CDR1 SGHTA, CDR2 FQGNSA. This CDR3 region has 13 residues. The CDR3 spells CASSLGVVNEQFF. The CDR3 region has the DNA TGTGCCAGCAGCTTAGGGGTTGTAAATGAGCAGTTCTTC.

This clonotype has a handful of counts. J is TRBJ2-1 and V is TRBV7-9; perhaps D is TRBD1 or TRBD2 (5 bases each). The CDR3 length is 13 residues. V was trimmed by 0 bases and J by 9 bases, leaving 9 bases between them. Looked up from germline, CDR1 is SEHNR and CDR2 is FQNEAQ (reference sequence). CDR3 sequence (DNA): TGTGCCAGCAGCTTAGCTTCAGGGACTGAGCAGTTCTTC. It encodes CASSLASGTEQFF.

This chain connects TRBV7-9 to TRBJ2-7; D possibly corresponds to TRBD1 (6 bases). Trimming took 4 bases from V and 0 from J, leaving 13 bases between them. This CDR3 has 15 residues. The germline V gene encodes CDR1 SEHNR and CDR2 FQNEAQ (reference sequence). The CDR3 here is CASSSSDSLSYEQYF. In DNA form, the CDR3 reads TGTGCCAGCAGCTCTTCGGACAGTCTCTCCTACGAGCAGTACTTC. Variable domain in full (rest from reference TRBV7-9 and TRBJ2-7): DTGVSQNPRHKITKRGQNVTFRCDPISEHNRLYWYRQTLGQGPEFLTYFQNEAQLEKSRLLSDRFSAERPKGSFSTLEIQRTEQGDSAMYLCASSSSDSLSYEQYFGPGTRLTVT.

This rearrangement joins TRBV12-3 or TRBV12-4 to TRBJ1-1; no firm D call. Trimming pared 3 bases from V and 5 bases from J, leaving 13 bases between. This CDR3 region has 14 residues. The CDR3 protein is CASSLVGSKTEAFF. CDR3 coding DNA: TGTGCCAGCAGTTTGGTAGGTTCCAAAACTGAAGCTTTCTTT.

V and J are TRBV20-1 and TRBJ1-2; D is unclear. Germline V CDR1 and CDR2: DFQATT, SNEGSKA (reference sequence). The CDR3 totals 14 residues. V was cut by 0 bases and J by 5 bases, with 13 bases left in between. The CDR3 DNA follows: TGCAGTGCTAGAGATCCCCTCAAAGGGTATGGCTACACCTTC. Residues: CSARDPLKGYGYTF.

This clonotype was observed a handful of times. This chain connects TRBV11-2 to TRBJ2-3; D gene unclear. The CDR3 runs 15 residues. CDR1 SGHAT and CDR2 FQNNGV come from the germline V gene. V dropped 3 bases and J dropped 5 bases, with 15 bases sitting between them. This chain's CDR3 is CASSLRFGPRDTQYF. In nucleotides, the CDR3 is TGTGCCAGCAGCTTGCGATTTGGGCCTCGAGATACGCAGTATTTT.

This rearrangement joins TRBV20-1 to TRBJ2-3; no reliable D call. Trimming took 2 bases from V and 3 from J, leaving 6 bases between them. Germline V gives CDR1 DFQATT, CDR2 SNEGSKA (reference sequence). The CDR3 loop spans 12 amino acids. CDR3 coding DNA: TGCAGTGCTAGACCAGAAACAGATACGCAGTATTTT. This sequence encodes CSARPETDTQYF.

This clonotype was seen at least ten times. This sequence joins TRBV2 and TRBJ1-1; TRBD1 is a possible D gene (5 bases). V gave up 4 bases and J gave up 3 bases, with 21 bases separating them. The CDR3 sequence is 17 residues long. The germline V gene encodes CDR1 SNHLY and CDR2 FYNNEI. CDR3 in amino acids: CASSVRQLRRMYTEAFF. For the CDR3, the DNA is TGTGCCAGCAGTGTACGACAGTTGCGTCGGATGTACACTGAAGCTTTCTTT.

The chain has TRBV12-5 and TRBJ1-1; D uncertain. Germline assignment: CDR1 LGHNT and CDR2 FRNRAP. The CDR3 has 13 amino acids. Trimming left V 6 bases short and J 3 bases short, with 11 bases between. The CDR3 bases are TGTGCTAGTGGACGCTTGTTGGACACTGAAGCTTTCTTT. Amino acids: CASGRLLDTEAFF.

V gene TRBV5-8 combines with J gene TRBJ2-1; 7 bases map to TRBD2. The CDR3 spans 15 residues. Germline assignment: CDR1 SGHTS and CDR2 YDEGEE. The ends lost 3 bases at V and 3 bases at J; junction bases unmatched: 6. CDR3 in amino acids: CASSSLSGDYNEQFF. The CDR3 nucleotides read TGTGCCAGCAGCTCCCTCAGCGGGGACTACAATGAGCAGTTCTTC.

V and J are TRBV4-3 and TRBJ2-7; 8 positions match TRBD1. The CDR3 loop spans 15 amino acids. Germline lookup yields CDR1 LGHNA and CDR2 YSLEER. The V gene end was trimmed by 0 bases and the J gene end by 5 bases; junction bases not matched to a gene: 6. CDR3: CASSQDLTGEDEQYF. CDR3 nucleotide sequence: TGCGCCAGCAGCCAAGATCTGACAGGGGAAGACGAGCAGTACTTC.

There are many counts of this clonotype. CDR3 region: CASSPDSLPNNEQFF. The CDR3 DNA reads TGTGCCAGCAGCCCGGACAGTCTCCCTAACAATGAGCAGTTCTTC. This chain uses TRBV7-2 with TRBJ2-1, with D tentatively TRBD1 (6 bases). V dropped 5 bases and J dropped 5 bases, with 16 bases sitting between them. The CDR3 is 15 residues long. CDR1 is SGHTA, CDR2 FQGNSA, per germline.

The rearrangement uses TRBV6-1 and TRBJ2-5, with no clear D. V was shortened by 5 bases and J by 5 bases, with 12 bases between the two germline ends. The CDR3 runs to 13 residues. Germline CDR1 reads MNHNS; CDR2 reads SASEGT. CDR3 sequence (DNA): TGTGCCAGCAGTATCCGGGTCATCGAGACCCAGTACTTC. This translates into CASSIRVIETQYF.

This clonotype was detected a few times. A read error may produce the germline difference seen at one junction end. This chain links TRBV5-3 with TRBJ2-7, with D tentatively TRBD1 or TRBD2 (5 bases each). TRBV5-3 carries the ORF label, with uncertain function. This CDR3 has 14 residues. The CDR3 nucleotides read TGTGCCAGCAGCTTGGGGACGGATGCCTACGAGCAGTACTTC. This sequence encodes CASSLGTDAYEQYF.

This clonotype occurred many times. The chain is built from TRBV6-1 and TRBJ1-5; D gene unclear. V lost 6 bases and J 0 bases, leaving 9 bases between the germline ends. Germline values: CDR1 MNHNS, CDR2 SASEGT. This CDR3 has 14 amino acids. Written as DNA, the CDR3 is TGTGCCAGCAGGACGGGTTATAGCAATCAGCCCCAGCATTTT. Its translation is CASRTGYSNQPQHF.

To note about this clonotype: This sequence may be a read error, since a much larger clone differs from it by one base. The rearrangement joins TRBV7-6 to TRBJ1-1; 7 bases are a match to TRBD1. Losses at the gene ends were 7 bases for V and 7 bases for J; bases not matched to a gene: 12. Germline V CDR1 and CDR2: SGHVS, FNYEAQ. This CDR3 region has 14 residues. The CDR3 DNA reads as TGTGCCAGCACCGGGCGAGGACAGGAAAGTGAAGCTTTCTTT. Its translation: CASTGRGQESEAFF. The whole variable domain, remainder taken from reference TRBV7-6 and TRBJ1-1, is GAGVSQSPRYKVTKRGQDVALRCDPISGHVSLYWYRQALGQGPEFLTYFNYEAQQDKSGLPNDRFSAERPEGSISTLTIQRTEQRDSAMYRCASTGRGQESEAFFGQGTRLTVV.

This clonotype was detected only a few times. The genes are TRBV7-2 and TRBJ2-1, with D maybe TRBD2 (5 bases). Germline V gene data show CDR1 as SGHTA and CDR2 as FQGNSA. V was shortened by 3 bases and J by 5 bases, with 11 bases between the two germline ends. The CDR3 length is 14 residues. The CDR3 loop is CASSLASLDNEQFF. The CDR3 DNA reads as TGTGCCAGCAGCTTGGCCTCACTAGACAATGAGCAGTTCTTC.